This T cell receptor beta chain is from a study of cytomegalovirus exposure and HLA in healthy donors listed by TCRdb under 2017. About the study as a whole: According to an earlier analysis of 550 to 750 of the donors, 150 million to 200 million T cells yielded roughly 110 million unique TCR beta sequences and 250 to 350 Gb of sequence data. An early release that covered about 600 HLA-typed donors contained approximately 320 gigabases of sequencing data and 85 million to 100 million unique TCR sequences. Among the roughly 380 genotyped donors, around 81% belonged to the genetic ancestry cluster associated with self-reported Caucasian donors. The aim of the study was to test whether cataloging public T cell receptors could identify signatures of past pathogen exposure. The study profiled the T cell repertoires of around 700 subjects by immunosequencing and related them to cytomegalovirus serostatus. A separate validation cohort of about 110 different subjects was used in addition to the approximately 700-subject first cohort. To predict cytomegalovirus infection status, the study combined high-throughput TCR immunosequencing, statistical association of individual TCRs with disease status, and machine learning. A later analysis re-analyzed previously published TCR beta repertoires from 660 or so donors and added high-resolution HLA genotyping to study TCR occurrence patterns. In the later analysis, no new phenotypic data were used to find candidate immune exposures; instead, reliance was placed on TCR beta sequences and their occurrence across donors. An earlier analysis of several hundred of the donors applied high-throughput TCR beta sequencing to assess whether each TCR beta V gene segment acted as functional or pseudogenic. Donor age, sex, ethnicity and CMV serostatus were collected together with the repertoire data. Genome-wide SNP genotypes for about 65% of the 666 donors were used in a later genetic analysis, which treated that subset as a discovery cohort. All discovery cohort repertoires had been generated using a single sequencing platform. HLA typing covered class I and class II loci at four-digit resolution. Typing coverage differed by locus: A, B, C, DRB1 and DQB1 were typed in roughly 620-640 donors, DQA1 in about 500, DPA1 in 600 to 610, and DPB1 in about 450. Because of strong linkage in the cohort, roughly 5 DR-DQ haplotypes were treated as single units for association and clustering. Among 398 genotyped donors of the cohort, an average of approximately 220,000 unique TCR beta nucleotide sequences was sequenced per donor, of which about 18% were non-productive.

In total, 600 or so healthy bone marrow donors made up the cohort. At the time of sampling, every cohort member was nominally healthy, though immune exposures that went unrecorded were likely present. The donor was CMV seronegative and was included in the group of under 450 seronegative cohort members. Every donor gave a peripheral blood sample, and the peripheral blood mononuclear cells from that sample were used for TCR beta sequencing. The Qiagen DNeasy Blood Extraction Kit was used to extract genomic DNA from the blood cell samples. Broader findings and caveats from the paper: Presence/absence analyses assumed roughly uniform sequencing depth across donors, an assumption that may not hold. A later genetic analysis associated a missense DCLRE1C variant with V-gene and J-gene trimming of TCR beta chains, and an independent cohort replicated the association. According to the authors, the approach could potentially be generalized to other disease states and immunological phenotypes. The sequencing pipeline was judged likely to have produced a cluster of highly shared sequence variants as a technical artifact. A later analysis found that HLA-associated TCR beta chains were more clonally expanded and had lower generation probabilities than equally common non-associated chains. CMV serostatus was the only immune exposure information available for the cohort. In an earlier analysis of several hundred of the donors, most TCR beta V segments were observed in productive rearrangements about 87% or about 30% of the time, broadly matching IMGT annotations. A further reported finding was that TCR beta sequences accurately predicted the HLA-A and HLA-B alleles for most subjects in the first cohort. Linkage disequilibrium might explain the correlated functional status among segregating V segments, but an unknown experimental factor could not be ruled out. A total of fewer than 200 TCR beta chains were listed by the study as associated with cytomegalovirus. A few of the identified cytomegalovirus-associated TCR beta chains were confirmed in vitro to be specific for cytomegalovirus antigens. In a later analysis, some 17,000 TCR beta sequences were associated with specific HLA alleles at a false discovery rate of 0.05. Some IMGT-functional V segments, including TRBV6-2 and TRBV6-3, could not be told apart with the 87-base-pair reads, so those segments were excluded. The cohort was sequenced for TCR beta chains only, and without alpha or paired-chain data the features that could be detected were limited. In a later genetic analysis, fewer N-insertions in productive TCRs were reported among donors in an Asian-associated ancestry cluster than the roughly 700-donor mean. Because HLA typing was missing for some donors at each locus, association tests included only the typed subset. Strong co-occurrence of HLA alleles, especially DR and DQ, made assigning TCR associations to individual alleles difficult. In a later analysis, the rate of TCR association differed among HLA loci, with DRB1 alleles having the most associated TCRs and HLA-C alleles having the fewest. The earlier analysis of approximately 590 of the donors excluded 15 to 20 rarely observed V segments, including chromosome 9 orphons, because counts were too low. Most CMV-associated TCR beta chains appeared to be HLA-restricted in a later analysis, and the HLA associations seemed to be driven largely by CMV exposure. Most TCR sequences were observed very rarely across donors, whereas some public TCRs were present in many individuals. According to a later analysis, parvovirus B19, influenza, CMV and Epstein-Barr virus appeared linked to several top co-occurrence clusters. The classifier was reported to diagnose cytomegalovirus status with high specificity and sensitivity in both the original cohort and the validation cohort.

Library method: the immunoSEQ multiplex PCR assay. For the multiplex PCR, a mixture combining 60 forward primers for TCR Vbeta segments and 13 reverse primers for TCR Jbeta segments was used. The CDR3 region of rearranged TCR beta genes was amplified from genomic DNA with a multiplex PCR assay. The amplified TCR beta libraries were sequenced on the Illumina HiSeq System as 87-base-pair reads. The authors' analysis ran thus. A later analysis counted about 80 million unique TCR beta chains across the 600 to 850 repertoires, and some 11 million of these chains were shared by at least two donors. Raw reads were error-corrected and collapsed into unique sequences with a nearest-neighbor algorithm that merged closely related sequences to remove PCR and sequencing errors. To assign V, D and J gene segments, CDR3 sequences were aligned to IMGT reference sequences. For a sequence to be retained, at least a six-nucleotide match to both a V gene segment and a J gene segment was required. A rearrangement counted as productive if the CDR3 had no stop codons and remained in frame with V and J, and every other rearrangement counted as non-productive. CDR3 was defined by IMGT convention, running from the second conserved V-encoded cysteine to the conserved J-encoded phenylalanine. The earlier analysis of roughly 590 of the donors excluded any sequence lacking an unambiguous match to a single V gene segment. An earlier analysis of 550 to 650 of the donors classified V segments as functional when productive rearrangements were above 56.7% and as segregating when the standard deviation between donors was above 5%. A statistical classification framework was built for diagnosing cytomegalovirus status from the catalog of TCR beta chain sequences. A later analysis assigned V and J genes by comparing TCR nucleotide sequences with IMGT/GENE-DB human TR gene sequences. A later analysis assigned CDR3 sequences and most-parsimonious VDJ recombination scenarios with the TCRdist pipeline. In a later analysis, every TCR beta chain was defined by the combination of its CDR3 amino acid sequence and its V-gene family, and reads without a unique V-gene family were dropped. In a later analysis, approximately 640 highly shared, low-generation-probability nucleotide sequences were removed to address suspected cross-contamination and a sequencing artifact. For each public chain, a later analysis derived a clonal expansion index from normalized ranks of inferred template counts within each repertoire. A later analysis computed generation probabilities with a VDJ recombination model fitted to out-of-frame rearrangements, and checked the results against IGoR. A later analysis scored TCR-TCR, TCR-HLA and TCR-CMV co-occurrence with hypergeometric tests, applying a repertoire-size bias correction to TCR pairs. In a later analysis, false discovery rates were estimated by permuting HLA or CMV assignments 20 times. A later analysis grouped co-occurring TCRs with DBSCAN, adding TCRdist sequence similarity when clustering within HLA-allele-positive subsets. Repertoires with fewer than 30,000 or more than 120,000 public chains were left out of co-occurrence clustering, as were about five repertoires with anomalous nucleotide sharing. This is the immuneACCESS table as TCRdb keeps it, with only in-frame sequences that have V and J called. A part of the clones is gone; compared with another copy, unresolved V genes explain less than half, and the rest is unexplained. V and J calls plus clone size are reproduced from that table; the DNA served to infer D and trimming. The sample includes 150,000 to 200,000 clones, with 70% to 80% observed a single time. The ten largest clones add up to about 4.5% of the sample.

From its cysteine to its phenylalanine, the CDR3 spans 15 amino acids. The retained sequence is limited to the CDR3, 45 bases, with the frame set at the first base. On this clone: Its antigen is currently not known. No much larger clonotype is one base removed from it; base qualities were not supplied.

Material for sequencing was PBMCs. This TCR derives from a man in his forties or fifties in good health and CMV-seronegative. The chain is made from TRBV21-1 and TRBJ1-5; the D call of TRBD1 is as the table states it, not checked on the DNA. TRBV21-1 is termed a pseudogene. The CDR3 corresponds to CASRGTPSSNQPQHF. The sequenced DNA is TGTGCCAGCAGGGGGACACCTTCTAGCAATCAGCCCCAGCATTTT.